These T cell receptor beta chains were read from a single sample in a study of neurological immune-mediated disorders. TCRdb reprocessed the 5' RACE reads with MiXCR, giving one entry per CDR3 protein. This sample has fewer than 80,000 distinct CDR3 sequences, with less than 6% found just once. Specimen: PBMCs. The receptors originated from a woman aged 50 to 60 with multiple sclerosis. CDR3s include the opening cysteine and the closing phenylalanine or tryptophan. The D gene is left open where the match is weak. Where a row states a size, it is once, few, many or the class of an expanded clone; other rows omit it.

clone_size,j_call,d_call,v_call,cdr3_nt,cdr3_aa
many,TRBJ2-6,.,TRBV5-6,TGTGCCAGCAGCGCCATGGACAGTCCTAGCTCTGGGGCCAACGTCCTGACTTTC,CASSAMDSPSSGANVLTF
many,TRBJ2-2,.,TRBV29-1,TGCAGCGTTTTCATCGGGGAGCTGTTTTTT,CSVFIGELFF
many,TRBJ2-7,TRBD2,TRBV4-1,TGCGCCAGCAGCCAAGATCAGCGGGGGCGAGGCGAGCAGTACTTC,CASSQDQRGRGEQYF
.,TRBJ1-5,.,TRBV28,TGTGCCAGCAGTTTATTGGACGAGAATCAGCCCCAGCATTTT,CASSLLDENQPQHF
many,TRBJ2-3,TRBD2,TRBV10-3,TGTGCCATCAGTGAGCTACGACTAGCGGGGGACACAGATACGCAGTATTTT,CAISELRLAGDTDTQYF
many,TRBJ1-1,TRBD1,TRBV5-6,TGTGCCAGCAGCTTGGGAGAGGTCCGGAGGGGGCGCACTGAAGCTTTCTTT,CASSLGEVRRGRTEAFF
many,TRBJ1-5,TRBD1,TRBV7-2,TGTGCCAGCAGCTTAGGGAGACAGGGAGGAGGTCAGCCCCAGCATTTT,CASSLGRQGGGQPQHF
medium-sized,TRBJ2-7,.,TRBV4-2,TGTGCCAGCAGCCAAGGTCTAATAAGCTACGAGCAGTACTTC,CASSQGLISYEQYF
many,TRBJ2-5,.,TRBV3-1,TGTGCCAGCAGCCACGAGGGGTCCCAAGAGACCCAGTACTTC,CASSHEGSQETQYF
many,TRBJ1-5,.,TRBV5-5,TGTGCCAGCAGTCTGACGGCGGTAGGGACTTATAGCAATCAGCCCCAGCATTTT,CASSLTAVGTYSNQPQHF
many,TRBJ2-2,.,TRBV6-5,TGTGCCAGCAGGGCAGGGGATTTCGCCGGGGAGCTGTTTTTT,CASRAGDFAGELFF
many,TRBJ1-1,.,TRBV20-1,TGCAGTGCTCCCCGCAGAGGGCAGAACACTGAAGCTTTCTTT,CSAPRRGQNTEAFF
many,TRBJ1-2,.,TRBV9,TGTGCCAGCAGCGTCCCGGGACGGAGAAAAGCTAACTATGGCTACACCTTC,CASSVPGRRKANYGYTF
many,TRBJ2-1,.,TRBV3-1,TGTGCCAGCAGCCGAAGGGGGAGCAATGAGCAGTTCTTC,CASSRRGSNEQFF
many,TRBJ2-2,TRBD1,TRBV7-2,TGTGCCAGCAGCTTGGGACAGGGCACCGGGGAGCTGTTTTTT,CASSLGQGTGELFF
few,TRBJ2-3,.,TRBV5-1,TGCGCCAGCAGCCCGGGACTCGTTTTT,CASSPGLVF
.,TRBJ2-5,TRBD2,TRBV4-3,TGCGCCAGCAGCTCGCGGGGGGGAGAGACCCAGTACTTC,CASSSRGGETQYF